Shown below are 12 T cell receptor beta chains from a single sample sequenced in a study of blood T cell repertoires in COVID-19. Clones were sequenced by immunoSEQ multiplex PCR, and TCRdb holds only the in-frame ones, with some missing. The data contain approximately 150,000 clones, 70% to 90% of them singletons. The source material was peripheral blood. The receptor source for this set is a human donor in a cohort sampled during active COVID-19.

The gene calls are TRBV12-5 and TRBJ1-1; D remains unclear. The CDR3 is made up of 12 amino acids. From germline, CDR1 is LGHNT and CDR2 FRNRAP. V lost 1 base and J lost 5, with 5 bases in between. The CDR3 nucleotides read TGTGCTAGTGGTTTGGGAGGAACTGAAGCTTTCTTT. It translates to CASGLGGTEAFF.

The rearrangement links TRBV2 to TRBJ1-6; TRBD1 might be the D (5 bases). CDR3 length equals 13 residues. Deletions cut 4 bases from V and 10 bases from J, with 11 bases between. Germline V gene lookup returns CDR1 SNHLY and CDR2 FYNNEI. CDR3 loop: CASSGMGPSPLHF. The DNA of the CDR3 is TGTGCCAGCAGTGGCATGGGGCCGTCACCCCTCCACTTT.

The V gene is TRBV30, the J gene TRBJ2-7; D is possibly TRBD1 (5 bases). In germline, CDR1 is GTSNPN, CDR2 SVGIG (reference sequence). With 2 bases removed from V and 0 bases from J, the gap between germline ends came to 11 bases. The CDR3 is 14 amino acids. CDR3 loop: CAWSIYRNSYEQYF. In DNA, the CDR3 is TGTGCCTGGAGTATTTACAGGAACTCCTACGAGCAGTACTTC.

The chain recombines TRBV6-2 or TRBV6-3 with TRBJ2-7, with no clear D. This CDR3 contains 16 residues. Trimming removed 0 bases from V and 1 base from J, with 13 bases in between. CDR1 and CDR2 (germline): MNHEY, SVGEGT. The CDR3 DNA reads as TGTGCCAGCAGTTACTCCTCCTCCACAGTTTCCTACGAGCAGTACTTC. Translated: CASSYSSSTVSYEQYF.

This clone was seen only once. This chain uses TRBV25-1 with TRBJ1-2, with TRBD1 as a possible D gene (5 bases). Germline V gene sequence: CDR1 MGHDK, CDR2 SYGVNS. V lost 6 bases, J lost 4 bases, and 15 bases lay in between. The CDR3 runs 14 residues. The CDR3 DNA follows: TGTGCCAGCAGGCGGGACGGCGATTTCTATGGCTACACCTTC. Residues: CASRRDGDFYGYTF.

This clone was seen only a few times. CDR3 region: CASRVAGANTEAFF. CDR3 DNA: TGCGCCAGCAGGGTCGCAGGGGCGAACACTGAAGCTTTCTTT. The V gene is TRBV5-1, the J gene TRBJ1-1; tentatively, D is TRBD1 (6 bases). Trimming shortened V by 5 bases and J by 1 base, and 12 bases separated the two germline ends. The CDR3 spans 14 residues. Per the germline V gene, CDR1 is SGHRS and CDR2 is YFSETQ.

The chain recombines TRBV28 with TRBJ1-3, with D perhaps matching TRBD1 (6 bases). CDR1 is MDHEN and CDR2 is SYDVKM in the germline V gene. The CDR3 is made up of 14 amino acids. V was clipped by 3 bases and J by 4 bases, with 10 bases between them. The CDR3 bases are TGTGCCAGCAGTTTTTCGGGGGGCGGAAACACCATATATTTT. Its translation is CASSFSGGGNTIYF.

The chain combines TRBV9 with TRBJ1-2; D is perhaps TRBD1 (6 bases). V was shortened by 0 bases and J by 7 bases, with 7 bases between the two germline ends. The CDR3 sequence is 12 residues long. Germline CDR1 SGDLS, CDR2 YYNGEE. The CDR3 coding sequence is TGTGCCAGCAGCGTAGGAGGGGGTGGCTACACCTTC. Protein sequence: CASSVGGGGYTF.

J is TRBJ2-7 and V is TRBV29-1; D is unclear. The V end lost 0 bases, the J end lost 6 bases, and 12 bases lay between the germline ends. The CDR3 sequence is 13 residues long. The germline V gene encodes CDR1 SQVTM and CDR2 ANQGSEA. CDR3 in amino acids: CSVEDRSGFEQYF. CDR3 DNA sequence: TGCAGCGTTGAAGATCGGTCCGGGTTCGAGCAGTACTTC.

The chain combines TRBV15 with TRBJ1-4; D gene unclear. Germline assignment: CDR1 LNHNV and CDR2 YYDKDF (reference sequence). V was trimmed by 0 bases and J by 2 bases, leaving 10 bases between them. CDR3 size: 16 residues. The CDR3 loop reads CATSRDYTGTNEKLFF. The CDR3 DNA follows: TGTGCCACCAGCAGAGATTACACCGGGACTAATGAAAAACTGTTTTTT.

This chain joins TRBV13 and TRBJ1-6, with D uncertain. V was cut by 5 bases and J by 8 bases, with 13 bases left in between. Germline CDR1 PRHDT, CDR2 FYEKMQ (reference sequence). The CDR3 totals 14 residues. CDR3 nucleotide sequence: TGTGCCAGCAGCCCGGTCGAGCGGGATTCACCCCTCCACTTT. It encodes CASSPVERDSPLHF.

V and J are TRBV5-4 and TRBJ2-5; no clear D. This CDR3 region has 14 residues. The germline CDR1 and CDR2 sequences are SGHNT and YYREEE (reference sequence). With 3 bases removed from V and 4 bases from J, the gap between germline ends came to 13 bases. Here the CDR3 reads CASSSSTGRETQYF. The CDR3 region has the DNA TGTGCCAGCAGCTCCTCCACTGGGCGAGAGACCCAGTACTTC.